The 15 T cell receptor beta chains reported below all come from one sample, sequenced in a study of PD-1 blockade in classical Hodgkin lymphoma. The table came from immunoSEQ multiplex PCR; TCRdb's copy has only in-frame clones and leaves some out. The sample records under 100,000 clones, 80% to 85% being singletons. Every patient had relapsed following autologous stem cell transplantation, and cohorts differed in brentuximab vedotin exposure. The specimen comprised peripheral blood mononuclear cells (PBMCs), sampled at baseline. The receptors here all came from a human donor with classical Hodgkin lymphoma.

The V and J genes are TRBV10-3 and TRBJ1-5, with TRBD1 matching over 8 bases. Germline trimming cut 0 bases from V and 7 bases from J; bases unmatched to any gene: 8. CDR1 is ENHRY, CDR2 SYGVKD, per germline. The CDR3 spans 16 residues. The CDR3 loop reads CAISESAGGAGQPQHF. CDR3 in DNA: TGTGCCATCAGTGAGTCTGCAGGGGGCGCGGGGCAGCCCCAGCATTTT.

The chain is built from TRBV5-4 and TRBJ1-1; 9 nucleotides align to TRBD1. Germline loops: CDR1 SGHNT, CDR2 YYREEE (reference sequence). The CDR3 is made up of 15 amino acids. J lost 5 bases, V lost 2 bases, and 7 bases had no gene match. The DNA of the CDR3 is TGTGCCAGCAGCTTACCCGGGACAGGGTTGACTGAAGCTTTCTTT. This codes for CASSLPGTGLTEAFF.

The chain couples TRBV19 to TRBJ1-2, with unresolved D. Germline V CDR1 and CDR2: LNHDA, SQIVND (reference sequence). The CDR3 is 13 amino acids. The germline V and J ends were trimmed by 2 bases and 5 bases, with 9 bases remaining between them. The DNA for the CDR3 is TGTGCCAGTAGTATAAGAAGTGCATATGGCTACACCTTC. Translating gives CASSIRSAYGYTF.

CDR3 sequence (DNA): TGTGCCAGCAGCTTGGGTCCGACAGGGTTTGAGGGGCCCCAGCATTTT. Translation: CASSLGPTGFEGPQHF. The rearrangement joins TRBV5-5 to TRBJ1-5; 7 nucleotides agree with TRBD1. V lost 0 bases to trimming and J lost 9 bases; unmatched junction nucleotides: 12. This CDR3 contains 16 residues. CDR1 is SGHKS and CDR2 is YYEKEE in the germline V gene (reference sequence).

The genes are TRBV7-2 and TRBJ2-1; D is ambiguous. The CDR3 is 13 residues long. Germline loops: CDR1 SGHTA, CDR2 FQGNSA. Trimming removed 0 bases from V and 6 bases from J, with 6 bases in between. Here the CDR3 reads CASSLAWGNEQFF. CDR3 in DNA: TGTGCCAGCAGCTTAGCTTGGGGCAATGAGCAGTTCTTC.

This chain uses TRBV10-3 with TRBJ2-7; tentative D call: TRBD1 (5 bases). Trimming shortened V by 6 bases and J by 1 base, and 7 bases separated the two germline ends. The CDR3 has 12 residues. Germline V gene data show CDR1 as ENHRY and CDR2 as SYGVKD. The CDR3 nucleotides are TGTGCCATCAGCAGGGTGTCCTACGAGCAGTACTTC. Its protein is CAISRVSYEQYF.

This chain links TRBV19 with TRBJ1-2; 7 bases match TRBD1. The germline gives CDR1 LNHDA, CDR2 SQIVND (reference sequence). The V gene end was trimmed by 4 bases and the J gene end by 8 bases; junction bases not matched to a gene: 7. This CDR3 spans 13 amino acids. DNA for the CDR3: TGTGCCAGTAGTAAGGGACAGTTTGACGGCTACACCTTC. It translates to CASSKGQFDGYTF. The entire variable domain, with the rest obtained from reference TRBV19 and TRBJ1-2, is as follows: DGGITQSPKYLFRKEGQNVTLSCEQNLNHDAMYWYRQDPGQGLRLIYYSQIVNDFQKGDIAEGYSVSREKKESFPLTVTSAQKNPTAFYLCASSKGQFDGYTFGSGTRLTVV.

Notes on this clone: The sample contains more than one DNA sequence encoding this CDR3. V gene TRBV6-5 combines with J gene TRBJ2-1; D is undetermined. The CDR3 is made up of 13 amino acids. V lost 2 bases, J lost 7 bases, and 9 bases lay in between. Germline V gene lookup returns CDR1 MNHEY and CDR2 SVGAGI. DNA for the CDR3: TGTGCCAGCAGTTACCCGGGTACAAATGAGCAGTTCTTC. Protein product: CASSYPGTNEQFF.

V is TRBV6-6 and J is TRBJ2-7, with D unresolved. The germline V gene encodes CDR1 MNHNY and CDR2 SVGAGI (reference sequence). The CDR3 consists of 13 residues. V lost 6 bases and J lost 6, with 15 bases in between. The CDR3 protein is CASSPDSRAEQYF. CDR3 DNA sequence: TGTGCCAGCAGCCCGGATTCTAGGGCCGAGCAGTACTTC.

The genes are TRBV29-1 and TRBJ2-7; 10 positions match TRBD2. Germline trimming cut 6 bases from V and 1 base from J; bases unmatched to any gene: 9. The CDR3 spans 15 residues. Germline V gives CDR1 SQVTM, CDR2 ANQGSEA. CDR3: CSVLKLAGTSYEQYF. In nucleotides, the CDR3 is TGCAGCGTCTTGAAACTAGCGGGAACTTCCTACGAGCAGTACTTC.

The chain recombines TRBV6-6 with TRBJ1-2, with no clear D. Germline V lookup: CDR1 MNHNY, CDR2 SVGAGI (reference sequence). Trimming removed 0 bases at V and 5 bases at J, with 7 bases between. CDR3 length: 13 residues. The CDR3 DNA reads as TGTGCCAGCAGTTACTCAACAGATTATGGCTACACCTTC. Translation: CASSYSTDYGYTF.

The rearrangement links TRBV28 to TRBJ2-3, with 12 bases lining up with TRBD2. The V segment lost 6 bases and the J segment 2 bases; nucleotides outside the gene matches: 9. The CDR3 runs to 17 residues. Germline loops: CDR1 MDHEN, CDR2 SYDVKM. CDR3 DNA: TGTGCCAGCAGCTCACCGGGACTAGCGGGCTACACAGATACGCAGTATTTT. Protein sequence: CASSSPGLAGYTDTQYF. Based on the CDR3 plus reference TRBV28 and TRBJ2-3, the full variable domain is DVKVTQSSRYLVKRTGEKVFLECVQDMDHENMFWYRQDPGLGLRLIYFSYDVKMKEKGDIPEGYSVSREKKERFSLILESASTNQTSMYLCASSSPGLAGYTDTQYFGPGTRLTVL.

The chain is built from TRBV7-9 and TRBJ1-1, with D hard to call. CDR1 and CDR2 from the germline V gene are SEHNR and FQNEAQ (reference sequence). V dropped 5 bases and J dropped 1 base, with 11 bases sitting between them. CDR3 length: 14 residues. DNA for the CDR3: TGTGCCAGCAGCCGCGTCACAGAGAACACTGAAGCTTTCTTT. This codes for CASSRVTENTEAFF. Drawing the rest from reference TRBV7-9 and TRBJ1-1, the complete variable domain is DTGVSQNPRHKITKRGQNVTFRCDPISEHNRLYWYRQTLGQGPEFLTYFQNEAQLEKSRLLSDRFSAERPKGSFSTLEIQRTEQGDSAMYLCASSRVTENTEAFFGQGTRLTVV.

The genes are TRBV21-1 and TRBJ2-5; the D segment call TRBD1 is taken from the table without a DNA check. TRBV21-1 is reported as a pseudogene. The CDR3 covers 18 residues. Here the CDR3 DNA reads TGTGCCAGCAGCAACCCCGCCTTCCTGACAGGGGGCCGGGAGACCCAGTACTTC. Residues: CASSNPAFLTGGRETQYF.

CDR3 nucleotides: TGTGCCAGCAGCTTAGCTCCAGGGGACTATGGCTACACCTTC. As protein: CASSLAPGDYGYTF. The V and J genes are TRBV7-2 and TRBJ1-2, with a tentative D call TRBD1 (6 bases). The V end was cut by 0 bases, the J end by 3 bases, with 8 bases between. There are 14 residues in the CDR3. The germline gives CDR1 SGHTA, CDR2 FQGNSA. The whole variable domain, filled in from reference TRBV7-2 and TRBJ1-2, reads GAGVSQSPSNKVTEKGKDVELRCDPISGHTALYWYRQSLGQGLEFLIYFQGNSAPDKSGLPSDRFSAERTGGSVSTLTIQRTQQEDSAVYLCASSLAPGDYGYTFGSGTRLTVV.